The text below deals with one TCR beta chain. This specimen comes from a study of PD-L1 blockade in urothelial cancer. On the study more broadly: The authors examined blood 3 weeks (second dose) and 6 weeks after treatment start.

Sequenced by immunoSEQ multiplex PCR; TCRdb stores in-frame clones only, minus some. The table records about 74,000 clones, 84% of them present only once. CDR1 is LNHDA and CDR2 is SQIVND in the germline V gene (reference sequence). This CDR3 has 16 amino acids. V dropped 6 bases and J dropped 7 bases, with 22 bases sitting between them. The sample consisted of PBMCs, taken around atezolizumab (anti-PD-L1) treatment. The chain is built from TRBV19 and TRBJ2-1, with D maybe TRBD2 (5 bases). The source is a man between 65 and 85 years old with urothelial cancer. The CDR3 DNA follows: TGTGCCAGTAGAGCCTCCGGGATTAGGGAGTTAAATGAGCAGTTCTTC. This gives the protein CASRASGIRELNEQFF.